The rows below give T cell receptor beta chains drawn from one sample of a study of cytomegalovirus exposure and HLA in healthy donors. Clones were read by immunoSEQ multiplex PCR, and TCRdb kept only the in-frame ones, dropping some. The repertoire has approximately 200,000 clones, under 95% of them found once; the top ten carry approximately 1%. What was sequenced was PBMCs. The receptors originated from a woman under 30 in good health and CMV-seronegative. CDR3s include the opening cysteine and the closing phenylalanine or tryptophan. D genes are given only for firm matches. Not all rows give a size; the values are once, few, many and, for expanded clones, a class.

D gene: TRBD1; J gene: TRBJ2-7; clone size: .; V gene: TRBV29-1; CDR3 protein: CSVVGTAAYYEQYF; CDR3 DNA: TGCAGCGTTGTGGGGACAGCAGCTTACTACGAGCAGTACTTC
D gene: TRBD1; J gene: TRBJ1-5; clone size: .; V gene: TRBV29-1; CDR3 protein: CSVWDRDQPQHF; CDR3 DNA: TGCAGCGTTTGGGACAGGGATCAGCCCCAGCATTTT
D gene: TRBD1; J gene: TRBJ2-7; clone size: .; V gene: TRBV18; CDR3 protein: CASSPGQKPYEQYF; CDR3 DNA: TGTGCCAGCTCACCGGGACAGAAACCCTACGAGCAGTACTTC
D gene: .; J gene: TRBJ2-3; clone size: .; V gene: TRBV9; CDR3 protein: CASSYNRDNYTDTQYF; CDR3 DNA: TGTGCCAGCAGCTACAACCGGGACAACTACACAGATACGCAGTATTTT
D gene: .; J gene: TRBJ2-7; clone size: .; V gene: TRBV5-1; CDR3 protein: CASSQDGGRNYEQYF; CDR3 DNA: TGCGCCAGCAGCCAAGACGGGGGTCGAAACTACGAGCAGTACTTC
D gene: .; J gene: TRBJ2-3; clone size: .; V gene: TRBV10-1; CDR3 protein: CASSTQVTDTQYF; CDR3 DNA: TGCGCCAGCAGTACCCAGGTCACAGATACGCAGTATTTT
D gene: .; J gene: TRBJ2-7; clone size: once; V gene: TRBV5-6; CDR3 protein: CASNDLVATDEQYF; CDR3 DNA: TGTGCCAGCAACGACCTGGTAGCCACTGACGAGCAGTACTTC
D gene: .; J gene: TRBJ1-4; clone size: once; V gene: TRBV19; CDR3 protein: CASSISTRGIDEKLFF; CDR3 DNA: TGTGCCAGTAGTATATCAACCAGGGGTATTGATGAAAAACTGTTTTTT
D gene: TRBD1; J gene: TRBJ2-5; clone size: .; V gene: TRBV19; CDR3 protein: CASNPGQGALKTQYF; CDR3 DNA: TGTGCCAGTAATCCGGGACAGGGGGCTCTGAAGACCCAGTACTTC
D gene: TRBD2; J gene: TRBJ2-7; clone size: once; V gene: TRBV23-1; CDR3 protein: CASSPPLGTSGSGGYYEQYF; CDR3 DNA: TGCGCCAGCAGTCCCCCTCTGGGCACTAGCGGGAGCGGCGGTTACTACGAGCAGTACTTC
D gene: .; J gene: TRBJ2-7; clone size: few; V gene: TRBV7-2; CDR3 protein: CASSSPPSEQYF; CDR3 DNA: TGTGCCAGCAGCTCCCCTCCTTCCGAGCAGTACTTC
D gene: TRBD1; J gene: TRBJ1-1; clone size: .; V gene: TRBV10-3; CDR3 protein: CAIRETGTANTEAFF; CDR3 DNA: TGTGCCATCAGAGAGACCGGGACAGCGAACACTGAAGCTTTCTTT
D gene: .; J gene: TRBJ1-3; clone size: .; V gene: TRBV5-6; CDR3 protein: CASSFGLGPGNTIYF; CDR3 DNA: TGTGCCAGCAGCTTTGGTCTTGGGCCTGGAAACACCATATATTTT
D gene: TRBD1; J gene: TRBJ2-7; clone size: .; V gene: TRBV7-8; CDR3 protein: CASSGTGVSYEQYF; CDR3 DNA: TGTGCCAGCAGCGGCACAGGGGTCAGCTACGAGCAGTACTTC
D gene: .; J gene: TRBJ1-2; clone size: .; V gene: TRBV5-1; CDR3 protein: CASSNLAGTGAGYTF; CDR3 DNA: TGCGCCAGCAGCAATTTGGCAGGCACAGGCGCTGGCTACACCTTC
D gene: TRBD1; J gene: TRBJ1-1; clone size: .; V gene: TRBV5-1; CDR3 protein: CASSSDRGRTEAFF; CDR3 DNA: TGCGCCAGCAGCTCCGACAGGGGGCGAACTGAAGCTTTCTTT
D gene: .; J gene: TRBJ1-1; clone size: .; V gene: TRBV15; CDR3 protein: CATSNGGHSNTEAFF; CDR3 DNA: TGTGCCACCAGCAATGGGGGACACTCGAACACTGAAGCTTTCTTT
D gene: .; J gene: TRBJ2-1; clone size: .; V gene: TRBV5-1; CDR3 protein: CASSFSGLYNEQFF; CDR3 DNA: TGCGCCAGCAGCTTTTCAGGGCTCTACAATGAGCAGTTCTTC
D gene: TRBD2; J gene: TRBJ2-2; clone size: once; V gene: TRBV4-1; CDR3 protein: CASSLAGGTGELFF; CDR3 DNA: TGCGCCAGCAGCCTCGCGGGGGGGACCGGGGAGCTGTTTTTT
D gene: TRBD1; J gene: TRBJ1-5; clone size: .; V gene: TRBV7-9; CDR3 protein: CASSLVIGTVNQPQHF; CDR3 DNA: TGTGCCAGCAGCTTAGTTATCGGGACAGTTAATCAGCCCCAGCATTTT
D gene: TRBD1; J gene: TRBJ1-1; clone size: once; V gene: TRBV5-4; CDR3 protein: CASSFRGRETEAFF; CDR3 DNA: TGTGCCAGCAGCTTCAGGGGGCGAGAAACTGAAGCTTTCTTT
D gene: TRBD1; J gene: TRBJ1-1; clone size: .; V gene: TRBV10-1; CDR3 protein: CASSGQGASEAFF; CDR3 DNA: TGCGCCAGCAGTGGCCAGGGGGCTTCTGAAGCTTTCTTT
D gene: .; J gene: TRBJ1-1; clone size: .; V gene: TRBV7-9; CDR3 protein: CASSEQGDTEAFF; CDR3 DNA: TGTGCCAGCAGCGAACAGGGCGACACTGAAGCTTTCTTT
D gene: .; J gene: TRBJ2-7; clone size: .; V gene: TRBV7-8; CDR3 protein: CASSLWGGPTYEQYF; CDR3 DNA: TGTGCCAGCAGCTTATGGGGGGGCCCTACCTACGAGCAGTACTTC
D gene: .; J gene: TRBJ1-4; clone size: .; V gene: TRBV28; CDR3 protein: CASSLTAGDEKLFF; CDR3 DNA: TGTGCCAGCAGTTTGACGGCAGGTGATGAAAAACTGTTTTTT
D gene: .; J gene: TRBJ1-2; clone size: .; V gene: TRBV6-7; CDR3 protein: CASRTFSWTANYGYTF; CDR3 DNA: TGTGCCAGCAGAACCTTTTCGTGGACAGCCAACTATGGCTACACCTTC
D gene: TRBD1; J gene: TRBJ1-2; clone size: .; V gene: TRBV28; CDR3 protein: CASSGAGQTYGYTF; CDR3 DNA: TGTGCCAGCAGTGGGGCGGGACAGACCTATGGCTACACCTTC
D gene: TRBD2; J gene: TRBJ2-1; clone size: .; V gene: TRBV7-3; CDR3 protein: CASRPGLAGENEQFF; CDR3 DNA: TGTGCCAGCAGACCGGGACTAGCGGGAGAGAATGAGCAGTTCTTC
D gene: .; J gene: TRBJ1-5; clone size: .; V gene: TRBV28; CDR3 protein: CASSLRQGSGNQPQHF; CDR3 DNA: TGTGCCAGCAGTTTACGGCAGGGTTCGGGCAATCAGCCCCAGCATTTT
D gene: TRBD2; J gene: TRBJ2-7; clone size: .; V gene: TRBV19; CDR3 protein: CASSTSSGHYEQYF; CDR3 DNA: TGTGCCAGTAGTACGTCTAGCGGCCACTACGAGCAGTACTTC
D gene: .; J gene: TRBJ2-3; clone size: .; V gene: TRBV10-3; CDR3 protein: CATRSLTDTQYF; CDR3 DNA: TGTGCCACCCGGTCTCTCACAGATACGCAGTATTTT
D gene: .; J gene: TRBJ2-7; clone size: few; V gene: TRBV27; CDR3 protein: CASGLPSYEQYF; CDR3 DNA: TGTGCCAGCGGTCTTCCCAGCTACGAGCAGTACTTC
D gene: .; J gene: TRBJ1-2; clone size: .; V gene: TRBV29-1; CDR3 protein: CSVEESRGYGYTF; CDR3 DNA: TGCAGCGTTGAAGAAAGCAGGGGCTATGGCTACACCTTC
D gene: .; J gene: TRBJ2-7; clone size: .; V gene: TRBV14; CDR3 protein: CASSQGTTYEQYF; CDR3 DNA: TGTGCCAGCAGCCAAGGCACAACCTACGAGCAGTACTTC
D gene: .; J gene: TRBJ2-3; clone size: few; V gene: TRBV9; CDR3 protein: CASSVRGWSTDTQYF; CDR3 DNA: TGTGCCAGCAGCGTAAGGGGATGGAGCACAGATACGCAGTATTTT
D gene: .; J gene: TRBJ2-2; clone size: .; V gene: TRBV27; CDR3 protein: CWKGTGELFF; CDR3 DNA: TGTTGGAAGGGGACCGGGGAGCTGTTTTTT
D gene: .; J gene: TRBJ2-4; clone size: .; V gene: TRBV7-6; CDR3 protein: CASSPTNLAKNIQYF; CDR3 DNA: TGTGCCAGCAGCCCGACAAATCTAGCCAAAAACATTCAGTACTTC
D gene: TRBD1; J gene: TRBJ1-1; clone size: .; V gene: TRBV7-9; CDR3 protein: CASSDGTATEAFF; CDR3 DNA: TGTGCCAGCAGCGATGGGACAGCTACTGAAGCTTTCTTT
D gene: .; J gene: TRBJ2-2; clone size: .; V gene: TRBV11-2; CDR3 protein: CASSLSRASNTGELFF; CDR3 DNA: TGTGCCAGCAGCTTATCGCGGGCTTCGAACACCGGGGAGCTGTTTTTT
D gene: .; J gene: TRBJ1-1; clone size: .; V gene: TRBV2; CDR3 protein: CASSALGASTEAFF; CDR3 DNA: TGTGCCAGCAGTGCGCTGGGGGCGAGTACTGAAGCTTTCTTT
D gene: TRBD1; J gene: TRBJ1-5; clone size: .; V gene: TRBV7-8; CDR3 protein: CASSLEGTGGQPQHF; CDR3 DNA: TGTGCCAGCAGCCTCGAAGGGACAGGAGGCCAGCCCCAGCATTTT